These 8 T cell receptor beta chains share one sample of origin, sequenced in a study of blood T cell repertoires in COVID-19. The data were produced by immunoSEQ multiplex PCR, yet TCRdb's version contains in-frame clones alone and is incomplete. The repertoire holds 100,000 to 150,000 clones, with 88% as singletons. Specimen: peripheral blood. These receptors originate from a woman older than 75 with acute or convalescent COVID-19.

The V call is TRBV18, the J call TRBJ2-1; D unclear. With 5 bases removed from V and 0 bases from J, the gap between germline ends came to 14 bases. CDR3 length: 16 residues. CDR1 and CDR2 (germline): KGHSH, LQKENI. CDR3 in amino acids: CASSFSGLSSYNEQFF. In DNA form, the CDR3 reads TGTGCCAGCTCATTCTCCGGGTTAAGCTCCTACAATGAGCAGTTCTTC.

This clone showed up just once. The CDR3 DNA is TGTGCCAGCAGCCTTACAGGAGAAAAACTGTTTTTT. Translation: CASSLTGEKLFF. This rearrangement joins TRBV5-6 to TRBJ1-4; tentative D call: TRBD1 (5 bases). The V and J ends lost 4 bases and 8 bases respectively, with 9 bases between them. This CDR3 spans 12 amino acids. Germline CDR1 and CDR2: SGHDT and YYEEEE.

The V call is TRBV18, the J call TRBJ2-1; 11 positions match TRBD2. CDR3 size: 14 residues. V shed 1 base and J 10 bases; nucleotides not matched to a gene: 3. Germline-derived CDR1 and CDR2 are KGHSH and LQKENI. The CDR3 reads CASSPRASGGEQFF. The CDR3 DNA reads as TGTGCCAGCTCACCACGCGCTAGCGGGGGGGAGCAGTTCTTC.

This rearrangement joins TRBV9 to TRBJ1-5; the D gene is possibly TRBD1 (6 bases). V was cut by 0 bases and J by 6 bases, with 10 bases left in between. The CDR3 loop spans 14 amino acids. Per the germline V gene, CDR1 is SGDLS and CDR2 is YYNGEE. DNA of the CDR3: TGTGCCAGCAGCGTAGATAGGGGGGGTCAGCCCCAGCATTTT. This translates into CASSVDRGGQPQHF.

The genes are TRBV27 and TRBJ2-3; TRBD2 is a possible D gene (5 bases). Per germline, CDR1 MNHEY and CDR2 SMNVEV (reference sequence). V lost 7 bases and J lost 0, with 11 bases in between. CDR3 size: 14 residues. The CDR3 region has the DNA TGTGCCAGCACCCATCGGGGTAGCACAGATACGCAGTATTTT. The encoded protein is CASTHRGSTDTQYF.

The gene calls are TRBV6-1 and TRBJ1-4, with D tentatively TRBD1 (6 bases). Germline V gives CDR1 MNHNS, CDR2 SASEGT. This CDR3 comprises 16 residues. Trimming removed 4 bases from V and 13 bases from J, with 25 bases in between. The DNA for the CDR3 is TGTGCCAGCAGTGGGAGTCTCAACACAGGGTCTTATGGACTGTTTTTT. It encodes CASSGSLNTGSYGLFF.

This chain connects TRBV28 to TRBJ2-1; D is perhaps TRBD1 (6 bases). Trimming cost V 5 bases and J 3 bases, with 11 bases left between them. The CDR3 is made up of 14 amino acids. Germline-derived CDR1 and CDR2 are MDHEN and SYDVKM. The DNA for the CDR3 is TGTGCCAGCAGTCCTTTACAGGGCTACAATGAGCAGTTCTTC. Its translation: CASSPLQGYNEQFF.

This chain uses TRBV2 with TRBJ1-2; TRBD1 agrees at 8 bases. The length of the CDR3 is 15 residues. The ends lost 6 bases at V and 3 bases at J; junction bases unmatched: 9. The germline CDR1 and CDR2 sequences are SNHLY and FYNNEI. CDR3 bases: TGTGCCAGCAGCCGCGGACAGGGAGCTTACTATGGCTACACCTTC. This codes for CASSRGQGAYYGYTF.